This T cell receptor (beta chain) was sequenced during a study of neoadjuvant anti-PD-1 for oral cavity cancer. Study-level information: Around day 43, patients without progression received a fourth nivolumab dose before surgery. Whole-study findings and limits: Only three patients per response group were TCR-analyzed; validation needed. Higher pretreatment Treg/Th17 ratios tracked higher pretreatment blood clonality.

About this clone itself: Antigen specificity is unknown.

V dropped 0 bases and J dropped 9; count of bases not matched to a gene: 2. The CDR3 has 13 amino acids. Germline V CDR1 and CDR2: MNHEY, SVGAGI. Documented time point: after neoadjuvant nivolumab, at surgical resection. The assay was immunoSEQ multiplex PCR, and TCRdb's table has in-frame clones only and misses some. The sample contains about 8,100 clones, about 62% of which appear only once. This sequence joins TRBV6-5 and TRBJ2-1, with TRBD1 identical over 7 bases. This material consisted of PBMCs, taken after nivolumab (anti-PD-1) treatment. This clonotype was obtained from a person aged 40 to 85 with oral cavity squamous cell carcinoma. This CDR3 reads CASSYSGGSEQFF. For the CDR3, the DNA is TGTGCCAGCAGTTACTCAGGGGGCAGTGAGCAGTTCTTC.